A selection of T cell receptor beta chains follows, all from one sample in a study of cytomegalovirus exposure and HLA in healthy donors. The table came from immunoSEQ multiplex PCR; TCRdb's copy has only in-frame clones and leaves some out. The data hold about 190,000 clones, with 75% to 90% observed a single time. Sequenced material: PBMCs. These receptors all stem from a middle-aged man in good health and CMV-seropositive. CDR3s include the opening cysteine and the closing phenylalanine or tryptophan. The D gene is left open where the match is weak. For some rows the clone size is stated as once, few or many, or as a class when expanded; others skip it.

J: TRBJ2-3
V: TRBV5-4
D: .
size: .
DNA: TGTGCCAGCAGCTTGGGTTGGGACAAGGAGGATACGCAGTATTTT
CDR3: CASSLGWDKEDTQYF

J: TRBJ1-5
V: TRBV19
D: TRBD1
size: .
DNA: TGTGCCAGTAGTCCTACCGACAGGGGGCCTCAGCCCCAGCATTTT
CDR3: CASSPTDRGPQPQHF

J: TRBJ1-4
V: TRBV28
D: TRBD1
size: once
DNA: TGTGCCAGCAGGGGGACAGGAGGCGATGAAAAACTGTTTTTT
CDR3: CASRGTGGDEKLFF

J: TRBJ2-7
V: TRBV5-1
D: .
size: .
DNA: TGCGCCAGCAGCTTTGAGGCGGACACCGGCGAGCAGTACTTC
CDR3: CASSFEADTGEQYF

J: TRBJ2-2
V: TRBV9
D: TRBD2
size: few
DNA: TGTGCCAGCACCCGGGAGGGGGTTAATTCAGCCGGGGAGCTGTTTTTT
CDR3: CASTREGVNSAGELFF

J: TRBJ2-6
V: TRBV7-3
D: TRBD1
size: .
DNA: TGTGCCAGCAGCTTAAGCGGACAGGGCAGCTTACGGACTTTC
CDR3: CASSLSGQGSLRTF

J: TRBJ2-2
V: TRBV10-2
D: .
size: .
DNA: TGCGCCAGCAGTGTGACAGGCAACACCGGGGAGCTGTTTTTT
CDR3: CASSVTGNTGELFF

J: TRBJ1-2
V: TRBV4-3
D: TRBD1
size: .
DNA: TGCGCCAGCAGCCAGACAGGGGCTGACTCTAAAGGCTACACCTTC
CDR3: CASSQTGADSKGYTF

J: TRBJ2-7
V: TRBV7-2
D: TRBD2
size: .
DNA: TGTGCCAGCAGCTTACGGGGCGGGGGGGCTCCCTACGAGCAGTACTTC
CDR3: CASSLRGGGAPYEQYF

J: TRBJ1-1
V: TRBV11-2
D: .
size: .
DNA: TGTGCCAGCAGCTTAGCCCGCGACAGGACCAACATGAACACTGAAGCTTTCTTT
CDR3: CASSLARDRTNMNTEAFF

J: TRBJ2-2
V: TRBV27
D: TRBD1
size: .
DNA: TGTGCCAGCAGTTGGGACAGGGTTACCGGGGAGCTGTTTTTT
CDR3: CASSWDRVTGELFF

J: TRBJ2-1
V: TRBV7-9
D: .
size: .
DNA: TGTGCCAGCATTCCTGCCCCTACAGGGAATGAGCAGTTCTTC
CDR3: CASIPAPTGNEQFF

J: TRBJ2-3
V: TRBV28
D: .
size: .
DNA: TGTGCCAGCAGTATAACAAACACAGATACGCAGTATTTT
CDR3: CASSITNTDTQYF

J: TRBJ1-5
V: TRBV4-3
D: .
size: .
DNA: TGCGCCAGCAGCCAGGCCCAGGGATGGGGCCAGCCCCAGCATTTT
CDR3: CASSQAQGWGQPQHF

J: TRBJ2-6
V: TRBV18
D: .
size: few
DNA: TGTGCCAGCTCCTTAACCGGGTCGACCTCTGGGGCCAACGTCCTGACTTTC
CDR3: CASSLTGSTSGANVLTF